This note documents a single TCR beta chain sequence. Germline CDR1 and CDR2: MDHEN and SYDVKM. This CDR3 comprises 18 residues. V shed 6 bases and J 4 bases; nucleotides not matched to a gene: 16. Primed by a sample-barcoded 5' primer and a J-beta primer mix, a second PCR proceeded for roughly 7 to 12 cycles. Each CDR3 protein is one row after TCRdb ran MiXCR on the 5' RACE reads. The sample has around 1,700,000 distinct CDR3 sequences; 28% are singletons. This entry belongs to a study of blood T cells in healthy people across ages. Caucasian individuals from Russia who were healthy and aged roughly 6 to 95 acted as donors. No fewer than 6 million PBMCs went into each sample.

The TCR comes from a woman in her 30s in good health. The sample taken for sequencing was blood. This chain connects TRBV28 to TRBJ2-2; 8 bases are shared with TRBD1. The CDR3 sequence is CASSPHTAGTGGTGELFF. The CDR3 DNA is TGTGCCAGCAGCCCCCACACCGCCGGGACAGGTGGCACCGGGGAGCTGTTTTTT.